The entry below describes one TCR beta chain. The sample holds a few counts of this clone. It has no known antigen specificity. Within one base of it there is no much larger clone, and no base qualities were kept. Library method: the immunoSEQ multiplex PCR assay. The multiplex PCR relied on a mix of 60 forward primers for TCR Vbeta segments and 13 reverse primers for TCR Jbeta segments. A multiplex PCR assay on genomic DNA amplified the CDR3 region of rearranged TCR beta genes. The amplified TCR beta libraries were sequenced on the Illumina HiSeq System as 87-base-pair reads. In the source study's methods: A later analysis counted about 80 million unique TCR beta chains across the 700 or so repertoires, and some 12 million of these chains were shared by at least two donors. A nearest-neighbor algorithm error-corrected the raw reads and collapsed the reads into unique sequences, merging closely related sequences to remove PCR and sequencing errors. Alignment of CDR3 sequences to IMGT reference sequences was used to assign V, D and J gene segments. For a sequence to be retained, a match of at least six nucleotides was required to both a V gene segment and a J gene segment. Rearrangements were called productive when the CDR3 lacked stop codons and stayed in frame with V and J; all others were non-productive. Following IMGT convention, CDR3 was defined as the stretch from the second conserved V-encoded cysteine up to the conserved J-encoded phenylalanine. The earlier analysis of about 590 of the donors excluded sequences that lacked an unambiguous match to a single V gene segment. In an earlier analysis of approximately 590 of the donors, V segments were called functional above 56.7% productive rearrangements and were called segregating when the between-donor standard deviation exceeded 5%. A statistical classification framework was built to diagnose cytomegalovirus status from the catalog of TCR beta chain sequences. In a later analysis, V and J genes were assigned by comparing TCR nucleotide sequences against IMGT/GENE-DB human TR gene sequences. Using the TCRdist pipeline, a later analysis assigned CDR3 sequences along with most-parsimonious VDJ recombination scenarios. A later analysis defined each TCR beta chain by its CDR3 amino acid sequence plus V-gene family, and excluded reads lacking a unique V-gene family. A later analysis removed roughly 590 highly shared, low-generation-probability nucleotide sequences to deal with suspected cross-contamination and a sequencing artifact. A later analysis calculated a clonal expansion index for each public chain from normalized within-repertoire ranks of inferred template counts. In a later analysis, generation probabilities were computed with a VDJ recombination model fitted to out-of-frame rearrangements, and the resulting probabilities were checked against IGoR. A later analysis scored TCR-TCR, TCR-HLA and TCR-CMV co-occurrence with hypergeometric tests, applying a repertoire-size bias correction to TCR pairs. False discovery rates were estimated in a later analysis by permuting HLA or CMV assignments 20 times. In a later analysis, co-occurring TCRs were grouped using DBSCAN, with TCRdist sequence similarity added in when clustering inside HLA-allele-positive subsets. Repertoires with fewer than 30,000 or more than 120,000 public chains, plus five repertoires with anomalous nucleotide sharing, were excluded from co-occurrence clustering. TCRdb took this table from immuneACCESS and kept in-frame rearrangements with V and J called. Such tables lack part of the clones; where checked against another copy, unresolved V genes explain under half of the gap, and the rest is unexplained. V, J and clone size reflect that table, while D and trimming were determined from the DNA. The sample includes 100,000 to 150,000 clones, with roughly 81% observed a single time. The ten top clones hold approximately 0.99% of the sample.

The cohort was made up of several hundred healthy bone marrow donors. At the time of sampling, every cohort member was nominally healthy, though immune exposures that went unrecorded were likely present. The donor tested CMV seronegative, placing the donor among the 350 or so seronegative members of the cohort. A peripheral blood sample was collected from each donor, and TCR beta sequencing was performed on peripheral blood mononuclear cells. The Qiagen DNeasy Blood Extraction Kit was used to extract genomic DNA from the blood cell samples. At the junction V is shortened by 9 bases and J by 14 bases; bases outside the gene matches: 11. Including the terminal cysteine and phenylalanine, the CDR3 comprises 13 residues. Only the CDR3 DNA is retained, 39 bases long and in frame from the first base. In the germline V gene, CDR1 corresponds to SNHLY and CDR2 to FYNNEI. The data originate from a study of cytomegalovirus exposure and HLA in healthy donors (dated by TCRdb to between 2016 and 2019). Looking at the study overall: An earlier analysis of under 600 of the donors reported roughly 300 Gb of sequence data and some 120 million unique TCR beta sequences from about 179 million T cells. The study used immunosequencing to profile the T cell repertoires of hundreds of subjects and linked those repertoires to cytomegalovirus serostatus. HLA typing covered class I and class II loci at four-digit resolution. The genetic ancestry cluster associated with self-reported Caucasian donors included about four fifths of the roughly 400 genotyped donors. The aim of the study was to test whether cataloging public T cell receptors could identify signatures of past pathogen exposure. Typing coverage varied by locus: roughly 629-630 donors for A, B, C, DRB1 and DQB1; approximately 500 for DQA1; 600 to 610 for DPA1; 400 to 480 for DPB1. In a later analysis, previously published TCR beta repertoires from 550 to 700 donors were re-analyzed and high-resolution HLA genotyping was added so that TCR occurrence patterns could be studied. Besides the first cohort of 550 to 750 subjects, a separate validation cohort made up of 90 to 150 different subjects was used. In the later analysis, no new phenotypic data were used to find candidate immune exposures; instead, reliance was placed on TCR beta sequences and their occurrence across donors. Every repertoire in the discovery cohort had been generated on one and the same sequencing platform. An early release covering over 500 HLA-typed donors comprised about 320 gigabases of sequencing data and approximately 85 million unique TCR sequences. An earlier analysis of 587 of the donors applied high-throughput TCR beta sequencing to assess whether each TCR beta V gene segment acted as functional or pseudogenic. Donor age, sex, ethnicity and CMV serostatus were compiled together with the repertoire data. Across about 380 genotyped donors of the cohort, an average of about 240,000 unique TCR beta nucleotide sequences per donor were sequenced, and around 19% of those sequences were non-productive. High-throughput TCR immunosequencing, statistical association of individual TCRs with disease status, and machine learning were combined to predict cytomegalovirus infection status. A later genetic analysis took genome-wide SNP genotypes for about 55% of the roughly 670 donors and used that subset as a discovery cohort. Roughly 5 DR-DQ haplotypes were handled as single units for association and clustering, since linkage in the cohort was strong. Summary of the overall study and its limitations: Correlated functional status among segregating V segments might reflect linkage disequilibrium, but an unknown experimental factor could not be ruled out. When HLA alleles, especially DR and DQ, strongly co-occurred, attributing TCR associations to individual alleles was difficult. In a later genetic analysis, fewer N-insertions in productive TCRs were reported among donors in an Asian-associated ancestry cluster than the approximately 670-donor mean. In a later analysis, TCR association rates were found to vary across HLA loci, with the most associated TCRs seen for DRB1 alleles and the fewest for HLA-C alleles. A further reported finding was that TCR beta sequences accurately predicted the HLA-A and HLA-B alleles for most subjects in the first cohort. In a later genetic analysis, a missense DCLRE1C variant was associated with V-gene and J-gene trimming of TCR beta chains, and the association was replicated in an independent cohort. The earlier analysis of about 600 of the donors excluded 15 to 20 rarely observed V segments, including chromosome 9 orphons, because counts were too low. According to a later analysis, most CMV-associated TCR beta chains appeared to be HLA-restricted, and the HLA associations seemed to be driven largely by CMV exposure. While some public TCRs were present in many individuals, most TCR sequences turned up only very rarely across donors. The only immune exposure information available for the cohort was CMV serostatus. Broadly in line with IMGT annotations, most TCR beta V segments showed up in productive rearrangements about 90% or about 30% of the time in an earlier analysis of about 500 of the donors. Three of the identified cytomegalovirus-associated TCR beta chains were confirmed in vitro to be specific for cytomegalovirus antigens. According to a later analysis, parvovirus B19, influenza, CMV and Epstein-Barr virus appeared linked to several top co-occurrence clusters. Compared with equally common non-associated chains, HLA-associated TCR beta chains in a later analysis were more clonally expanded and had lower generation probabilities. In the study, 150 to 200 TCR beta chains were listed as associated with cytomegalovirus. The sequencing pipeline was judged likely to have produced a cluster of highly shared sequence variants as a technical artifact. Only TCR beta chains were sequenced in this cohort, and the absence of alpha or paired-chain data limited detectable features. Some IMGT-functional V segments, including TRBV6-2 and TRBV6-3, could not be distinguished by the 87-base-pair reads and were therefore excluded. Because HLA typing was unavailable for some donors at each locus, only the typed subset was used in association tests. At a false discovery rate of 0.05, a later analysis linked 16,951 TCR beta sequences to specific HLA alleles. The classifier was reported to diagnose cytomegalovirus status with high specificity and sensitivity in both the original cohort and the validation cohort. According to the authors, the approach could potentially be generalized to other disease states and immunological phenotypes. Roughly uniform sequencing depth across donors was assumed in presence/absence analyses, although this assumption may not hold.

Recombination linked TRBV2 to TRBJ1-6; TRBD1 fits 9 bases in the junction. Material: PBMCs. This TCR was sampled from a woman aged 25 to 39 in good health and CMV-seronegative. For the CDR3, the sequence is CASQRDREYTLHF. The nucleotides read TGTGCCAGTCAACGGGACAGGGAGTATACCCTCCACTTT.